Shown below are 12 T cell receptor beta chains from a single sample sequenced in a study of OX40 agonist ivuxolimab in advanced cancers. Some clones are missing from TCRdb's copy, which holds only in-frame ones; the method was immunoSEQ multiplex PCR. The table lists about 45,000 clones, just under 95% of them singletons. The sample in question was CD4+ or CD8+ T cells sorted from blood, obtained in a trial of the OX40 agonist ivuxolimab. The receptors originated from an adult with an advanced solid tumor such as melanoma, head and neck, liver or kidney cancer.

The chain is built from TRBV9 and TRBJ2-5; no reliable D call. Germline V CDR1 and CDR2: SGDLS, YYNGEE. The V end lost 3 bases, the J end lost 5 bases, and 11 bases lay between the germline ends. The CDR3 runs 13 residues. As DNA, the CDR3 is TGTGCCAGCAGCGCAGCCCCCTTGGAGACCCAGTACTTC. Translated: CASSAAPLETQYF. Full variable domain (rest looked up from reference TRBV9 and TRBJ2-5): DSGVTQTPKHLITATGQRVTLRCSPRSGDLSVYWYQQSLDQGLQFLIQYYNGEERAKGNILERFSAQQFPDLHSELNLSSLELGDSALYFCASSAAPLETQYFGPGTRLLVL.

The rearrangement joins TRBV19 to TRBJ2-7, with D possibly matching TRBD1 (6 bases). Germline V gives CDR1 LNHDA, CDR2 SQIVND (reference sequence). This CDR3 contains 15 residues. Trimming took 5 bases from V and 4 from J, leaving 18 bases between them. CDR3 sequence (DNA): TGTGCCAGTAGTCCTTTACGACAGGTGGGGTACGAGCAGTACTTC. Amino acid sequence: CASSPLRQVGYEQYF.

The gene calls are TRBV6-5 and TRBJ1-1, with D perhaps matching TRBD1 (6 bases). The V gene's germline CDR1 is MNHEY and CDR2 SVGAGI. Between the trimmed V and J ends, which lost 7 bases and 3 bases, there was a span of 12 bases. The CDR3 loop spans 13 amino acids. Written as DNA, the CDR3 is TGTGCCAGCACTCCAGGGGCTCACACTGAAGCTTTCTTT. This sequence encodes CASTPGAHTEAFF.

CDR3 in DNA: TGTGCCAGTAGTATGAGGTCCAAACAGGGATTAGACACCGGGGAGCTGTTTTTT. It codes for CASSMRSKQGLDTGELFF. The chain has TRBV19 and TRBJ2-2; D possibly corresponds to TRBD1 (6 bases). From germline, CDR1 is LNHDA and CDR2 SQIVND (reference sequence). The CDR3 is 18 amino acids. V was shortened by 3 bases and J by 3 bases, with 20 bases between the two germline ends. Supplemented by reference TRBV19 and TRBJ2-2, the full variable domain reads DGGITQSPKYLFRKEGQNVTLSCEQNLNHDAMYWYRQDPGQGLRLIYYSQIVNDFQKGDIAEGYSVSREKKESFPLTVTSAQKNPTAFYLCASSMRSKQGLDTGELFFGEGSRLTVL.

The gene calls are TRBV29-1 and TRBJ1-2; D uncertain. The V gene's germline CDR1 is SQVTM and CDR2 ANQGSEA. The CDR3 consists of 13 residues. The CDR3 DNA is TGCACCCATAAGGGCGCACTCGAGGCTGGCTACACCTTC. Translating it yields CTHKGALEAGYTF.

This chain uses TRBV9 with TRBJ2-1; 9 bases are a match to TRBD2. The germline CDR1 and CDR2 sequences are SGDLS and YYNGEE. The V segment lost 6 bases and the J segment 4 bases; nucleotides outside the gene matches: 8. The CDR3 has 15 residues. CDR3 DNA sequence: TGTGCCAGCACGAAAGGGGGACTAGCTTACAATGAGCAGTTCTTC. Its translation is CASTKGGLAYNEQFF.

The rearrangement links TRBV7-9 to TRBJ1-2; tentative D call: TRBD1 (5 bases). V lost 5 bases to trimming and J lost 3 bases, with 13 bases between them. Germline CDR1 SEHNR, CDR2 FQNEAQ (reference sequence). CDR3 size: 14 residues. CDR3 sequence reads: CASSLTLGDYGYTF. CDR3 bases: TGTGCCAGCAGCCTCACCTTGGGGGACTATGGCTACACCTTC.

The V call is TRBV9, the J call TRBJ2-3, with D perhaps matching TRBD1 (6 bases). Trimming cost V 4 bases and J 6 bases, with 21 bases left between them. This CDR3 comprises 16 residues. Germline CDR1 and CDR2: SGDLS and YYNGEE. CDR3 loop: CASSPGAGRGRDTQYF. Here the CDR3 DNA reads TGTGCCAGCAGCCCAGGGGCAGGGAGAGGTCGCGATACGCAGTATTTT. The full variable domain, with the rest looked up from reference TRBV9 and TRBJ2-3, is DSGVTQTPKHLITATGQRVTLRCSPRSGDLSVYWYQQSLDQGLQFLIQYYNGEERAKGNILERFSAQQFPDLHSELNLSSLELGDSALYFCASSPGAGRGRDTQYFGPGTRLTVL.

This chain joins TRBV12-5 and TRBJ1-1, with D possibly matching TRBD1 (5 bases). The ends were cut back, 3 bases at V and 2 bases at J, with 13 bases in the middle. CDR1 LGHNT and CDR2 FRNRAP come from the germline V gene. The CDR3 spans 15 residues. The CDR3 DNA sequence: TGTGCTAGTGGTTTCAGGGCAGGGAAAAACACTGAAGCTTTCTTT. It translates to CASGFRAGKNTEAFF.

The genes are TRBV30 and TRBJ2-3; TRBD2 is a possible D gene (6 bases). Trimming removed 5 bases from V and 8 bases from J, with 20 bases in between. This CDR3 is built from 14 residues. Per germline, CDR1 GTSNPN and CDR2 SVGIG (reference sequence). The CDR3 sequence: CAWDPPAGRSTQYF. CDR3 coding DNA: TGTGCCTGGGACCCTCCGGCGGGAAGGAGTACGCAGTATTTT.

CDR3 loop: CASSPSPGLAGAYNEQFF. The CDR3 bases are TGTGCCAGCAGCCCCTCCCCGGGACTAGCGGGAGCCTACAATGAGCAGTTCTTC. The chain is built from TRBV9 and TRBJ2-1, with 14 positions matching TRBD2. V lost 4 bases, J lost 2 bases, and 8 bases stayed unmatched. In germline, CDR1 is SGDLS, CDR2 YYNGEE. CDR3 length: 18 amino acids. Supplemented by reference TRBV9 and TRBJ2-1, the full variable domain reads DSGVTQTPKHLITATGQRVTLRCSPRSGDLSVYWYQQSLDQGLQFLIQYYNGEERAKGNILERFSAQQFPDLHSELNLSSLELGDSALYFCASSPSPGLAGAYNEQFFGPGTRLTVL.

This rearrangement joins TRBV30 to TRBJ1-4, with D possibly matching TRBD1 (5 bases). Germline-derived CDR1 and CDR2 are GTSNPN and SVGIG (reference sequence). The CDR3 covers 16 residues. V was shortened by 0 bases and J by 3 bases, with 14 bases between the two germline ends. In DNA, the CDR3 is TGTGCCTGGAGTGTGGCGGAGGGGTGGCCTAATGAAAAACTGTTTTTT. It encodes CAWSVAEGWPNEKLFF.